A selection of T cell receptor beta chains follows, all from one sample in a study of blood T cell repertoires in COVID-19. Profiled with immunoSEQ multiplex PCR; TCRdb holds only in-frame clones, not every one. The repertoire holds around 100,000 clones, with roughly four fifths as singletons. Sequences were obtained from peripheral blood. The receptors were sampled from a man in his sixties with acute or convalescent COVID-19. Each CDR3 is given with its conserved first and last residue. The D gene is left open where the match is weak. The size entry is marked missing in some rows and otherwise reads once, few, many or a size class.

TRBJ2-1 NA TRBD1 TRBV5-8 CASSLMGQASNEQFF TGTGCCAGCAGCTTGATGGGACAGGCGTCGAATGAGCAGTTCTTC
TRBJ2-7 NA TRBD2 TRBV5-1 CASSLRLAGGISYEQYF TGCGCCAGCAGCTTACGGCTAGCGGGAGGGATCTCCTACGAGCAGTACTTC
TRBJ2-5 once NA TRBV2 CASGITGAQYF TGTGCCAGCGGAATAACCGGGGCCCAGTACTTC
TRBJ2-7 NA TRBD1 TRBV4-1 CASSQDPAPGQGRYEQYF TGCGCCAGCAGCCAAGATCCCGCCCCGGGACAGGGGAGATACGAGCAGTACTTC
TRBJ2-1 NA NA TRBV28 CASSLFRGNEQFF TGTGCCAGCAGTTTATTCAGGGGCAATGAGCAGTTCTTC
TRBJ2-7 once NA TRBV4-1 CASSQDNPYEQYF TGCGCCAGCAGCCAAGATAATCCGTACGAGCAGTACTTC
TRBJ1-1 NA NA TRBV10-1 CASSEGGAYTEAFF TGCGCCAGCAGTGAGGGGGGCGCCTACACTGAAGCTTTCTTT
TRBJ2-5 NA NA TRBV7-3 CASSFGGEKGETQYF TGTGCCAGCAGCTTCGGCGGGGAGAAAGGAGAGACCCAGTACTTC
TRBJ2-1 few TRBD2 TRBV19 CASSVSGGANEQFF TGTGCCAGTAGCGTAAGCGGGGGGGCCAATGAGCAGTTCTTC
TRBJ1-1 NA NA TRBV6-5 CASSWGSDTEAFF TGTGCCAGCAGTTGGGGCAGCGACACTGAAGCTTTCTTT
TRBJ1-4 NA NA TRBV5-1 CASSLPGVNEKLFF TGCGCCAGCAGTTTGCCGGGAGTGAATGAAAAACTGTTTTTT
TRBJ1-6 NA NA TRBV7-8 CASSPFTGNSPLHF TGTGCCAGCAGCCCCTTCACAGGGAATTCACCCCTCCACTTT
TRBJ1-1 many NA TRBV7-3 CASSFGGGNTEAFF TGTGCCAGCAGCTTCGGAGGCGGGAACACTGAAGCTTTCTTT
TRBJ1-5 NA TRBD1 TRBV10-3 CAISGQGAYQPQHF TGTGCCATCAGCGGACAGGGGGCTTATCAGCCCCAGCATTTT
TRBJ1-2 NA TRBD1 TRBV15 CATSAQGATGYTF TGTGCCACCAGCGCACAGGGGGCGACCGGCTACACCTTC
TRBJ2-7 NA NA TRBV5-6 CASSPAAGYSYEQYF TGTGCCAGCAGCCCGGCCGCAGGCTACTCCTACGAGCAGTACTTC
TRBJ1-1 NA TRBD1 TRBV4-1 CASSQGQGIEAFF TGCGCCAGCAGCCAAGGACAGGGGATTGAAGCTTTCTTT
TRBJ2-3 NA NA TRBV10-1 CASSGASLSTDTQYF TGCGCCAGCAGTGGAGCATCGCTCAGCACAGATACGCAGTATTTT
TRBJ1-4 NA TRBD1 TRBV3-1/TRBV3-2 CASSQTRDRGEKLFF TGTGCCAGCAGCCAAACCCGGGACAGGGGAGAAAAACTGTTTTTT
TRBJ2-2 NA TRBD1 TRBV18 CASSGDRISIGELFF TGTGCCAGCTCAGGGGACAGGATTAGCATCGGGGAGCTGTTTTTT
TRBJ1-6 NA NA TRBV9 CASSLLWASSYNSPLHF TGTGCCAGCAGCCTCTTGTGGGCCAGCTCCTATAATTCACCCCTCCACTTT
TRBJ2-1 NA NA TRBV11-1 CASSPASGSSYNEQFF TGTGCCAGCAGCCCAGCGAGCGGCAGCTCCTACAATGAGCAGTTCTTC
TRBJ1-5 NA NA TRBV5-1 CASSLQDPSNQPQHF TGCGCCAGCAGCCTACAGGACCCTAGCAATCAGCCCCAGCATTTT
TRBJ1-2 NA TRBD1 TRBV5-6 CASSPGQGSYGYTF TGTGCCAGCAGTCCTGGACAGGGCAGCTATGGCTACACCTTC
TRBJ2-1 NA NA TRBV9 CASSGSRYNEQFF TGTGCCAGCAGCGGTTCTAGATACAATGAGCAGTTCTTC
TRBJ2-7 NA NA TRBV3-1/TRBV3-2 CASSLKAEQYF TGTGCCAGCAGTCTAAAAGCTGAGCAGTACTTC
TRBJ2-2 NA NA TRBV7-2 CASSDRIANTGELFF TGTGCCAGCAGCGACAGAATCGCGAACACCGGGGAGCTGTTTTTT
TRBJ1-1 NA TRBD1 TRBV6-5 CASSYRDREFAFF TGTGCCAGCAGTTACAGGGACAGGGAATTTGCTTTCTTT
TRBJ1-2 NA TRBD1 TRBV7-9 CASSLTGAEGYTF TGTGCCAGCAGCTTAACAGGGGCGGAGGGCTACACCTTC
TRBJ2-5 NA NA TRBV19 CASSIRQRQETQYF TGTGCCAGTAGTATCAGGCAGCGGCAAGAGACCCAGTACTTC
TRBJ2-7 NA TRBD2 TRBV11-2 CASSATSGSKDEQYF TGTGCCAGCAGCGCCACTAGCGGGAGTAAAGACGAGCAGTACTTC
TRBJ2-3 once TRBD1 TRBV19 CASSADRGASTDTQYF TGTGCCAGTAGTGCTGACAGGGGAGCTAGCACAGATACGCAGTATTTT
TRBJ1-5 NA NA TRBV30 CAWNIGGDQPQHF TGTGCCTGGAATATCGGGGGGGATCAGCCCCAGCATTTT
TRBJ1-1 NA NA TRBV19 CASSIYRAGDTEAFF TGTGCCAGTAGTATATATCGGGCAGGGGACACTGAAGCTTTCTTT
TRBJ1-1 NA TRBD1 TRBV28 CASRPQGENTEAFF TGTGCCAGCAGACCACAGGGGGAGAACACTGAAGCTTTCTTT
TRBJ1-4 NA TRBD1 TRBV28 CASRDGQGYEKLFF TGTGCCAGCAGGGACGGACAGGGTTACGAAAAACTGTTTTTT
TRBJ2-7 NA TRBD2 TRBV5-6 CASSSAGGGRNYEQYF TGTGCCAGCAGCAGTGCTGGTGGCGGGAGGAACTACGAGCAGTACTTC
TRBJ1-1 NA NA TRBV7-8 CASSPQVRGTEAFF TGTGCCAGCAGCCCCCAGGTAAGGGGGACTGAAGCTTTCTTT
TRBJ2-7 few TRBD1 TRBV9 CASSARGRDEQYF TGTGCCAGCAGCGCCAGGGGGCGCGACGAGCAGTACTTC
TRBJ1-6 NA NA TRBV28 CASSSPTGSPLHF TGTGCCAGCAGTTCCCCGACAGGATCACCCCTCCACTTT
TRBJ2-2 NA NA TRBV11-3 CASSIRLPGTGELFF TGTGCCAGCAGCATTCGACTGCCGGGAACCGGGGAGCTGTTTTTT
TRBJ1-4 NA NA TRBV5-1 CASSRADRSEKLFF TGCGCCAGCAGCCGGGCGGACAGAAGTGAAAAACTGTTTTTT
TRBJ2-7 NA NA TRBV28 CASSLSALNPRRQVDPSSYEQYF TGTGCCAGCAGTTTATCCGCCCTAAATCCCCGGCGACAGGTGGACCCCAGCTCCTACGAGCAGTACTTC
TRBJ1-6 NA NA TRBV2 CASSVNYSYNSPLHF TGTGCCAGCAGTGTTAACTACTCCTATAATTCACCCCTCCACTTT
TRBJ2-1 NA TRBD2 TRBV15 CATSGLPSGTANNEQFF TGTGCCACCAGCGGCCTCCCTAGCGGGACAGCAAACAATGAGCAGTTCTTC
TRBJ1-2 once NA TRBV6-5 CASSKGIPYGYTF TGTGCCAGCAGTAAGGGGATCCCCTATGGCTACACCTTC